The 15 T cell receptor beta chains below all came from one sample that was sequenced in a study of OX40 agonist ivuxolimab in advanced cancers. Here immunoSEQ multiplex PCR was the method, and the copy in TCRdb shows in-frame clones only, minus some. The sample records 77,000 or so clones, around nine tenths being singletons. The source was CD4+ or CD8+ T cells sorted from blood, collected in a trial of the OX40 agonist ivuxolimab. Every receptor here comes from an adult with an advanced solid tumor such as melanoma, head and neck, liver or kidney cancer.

The CDR3 DNA reads as TGCGCCAGCAGCCAAGTTTGGCAGGGGGCTGGCCAGCCCCAGCATTTT. This sequence encodes CASSQVWQGAGQPQHF. The chain is built from TRBV4-1 and TRBJ1-5, with 8 nucleotides matching TRBD1. The CDR3 is made up of 16 amino acids. The V and J ends lost 1 base and 7 bases, in that order; junction bases with no gene match: 9. Germline values: CDR1 MGHRA, CDR2 YSYEKL.

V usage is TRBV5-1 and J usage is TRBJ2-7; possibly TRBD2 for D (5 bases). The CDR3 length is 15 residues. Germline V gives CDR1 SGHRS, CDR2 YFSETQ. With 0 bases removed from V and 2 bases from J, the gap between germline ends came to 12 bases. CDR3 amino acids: CASSLAWEYPYEQYF. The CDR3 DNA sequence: TGCGCCAGCAGCTTGGCCTGGGAGTACCCCTACGAGCAGTACTTC.

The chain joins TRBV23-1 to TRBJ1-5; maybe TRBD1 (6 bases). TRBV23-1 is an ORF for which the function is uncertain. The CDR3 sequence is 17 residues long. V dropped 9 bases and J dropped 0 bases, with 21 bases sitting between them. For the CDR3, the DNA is TGCGCCAGGCAACAGGGTTTTGGGCAGAATAGCAATCAGCCCCAGCATTTT. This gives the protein CARQQGFGQNSNQPQHF.

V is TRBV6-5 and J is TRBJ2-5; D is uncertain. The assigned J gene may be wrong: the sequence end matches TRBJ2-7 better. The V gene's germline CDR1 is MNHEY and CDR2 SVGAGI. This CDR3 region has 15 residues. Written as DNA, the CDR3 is TGTGCCAGCAGTTACAAGGGAATGAGGTCCTACGAGCAGTACTTC. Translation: CASSYKGMRSYEQYF.

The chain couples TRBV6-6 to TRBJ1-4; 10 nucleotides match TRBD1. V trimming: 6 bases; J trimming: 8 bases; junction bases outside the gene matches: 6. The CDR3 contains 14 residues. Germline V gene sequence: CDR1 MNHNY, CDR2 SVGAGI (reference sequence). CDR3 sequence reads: CASRTGTGEEKLFF. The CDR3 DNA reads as TGTGCCAGCAGAACCGGGACAGGGGAGGAAAAACTGTTTTTT.

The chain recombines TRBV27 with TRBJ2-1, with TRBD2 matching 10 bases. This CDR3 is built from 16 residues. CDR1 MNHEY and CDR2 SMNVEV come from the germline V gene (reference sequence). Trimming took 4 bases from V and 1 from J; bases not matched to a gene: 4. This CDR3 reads CASSSPSGSSYNEQFF. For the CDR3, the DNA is TGTGCCAGCAGTTCTCCTAGCGGGAGTTCCTACAATGAGCAGTTCTTC.

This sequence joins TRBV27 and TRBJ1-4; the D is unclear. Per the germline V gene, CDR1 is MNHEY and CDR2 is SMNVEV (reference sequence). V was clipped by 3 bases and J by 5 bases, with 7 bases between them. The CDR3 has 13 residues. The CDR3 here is CASSFRGNEKLFF. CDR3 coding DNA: TGTGCCAGCAGTTTCCGCGGGAATGAAAAACTGTTTTTT. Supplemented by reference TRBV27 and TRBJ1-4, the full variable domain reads EAQVTQNPRYLITVTGKKLTVTCSQNMNHEYMSWYRQDPGLGLRQIYYSMNVEVTDKGDVPEGYKVSRKEKRNFPLILESPSPNQTSLYFCASSFRGNEKLFFGSGTQLSVL.

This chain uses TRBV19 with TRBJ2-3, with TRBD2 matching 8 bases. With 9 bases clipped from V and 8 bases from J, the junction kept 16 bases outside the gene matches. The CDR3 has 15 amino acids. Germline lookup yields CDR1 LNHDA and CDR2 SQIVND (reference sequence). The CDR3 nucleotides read TGTGCCAGCTCTGGGTCCGGGGGGGCAGGTGGTACGCAGTATTTT. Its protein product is CASSGSGGAGGTQYF.

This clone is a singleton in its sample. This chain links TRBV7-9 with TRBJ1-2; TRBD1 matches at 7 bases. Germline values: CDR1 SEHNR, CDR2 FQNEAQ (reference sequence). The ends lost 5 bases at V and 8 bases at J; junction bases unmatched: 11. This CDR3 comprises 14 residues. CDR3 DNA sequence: TGTGCCAGCAGCCCGACCACAGGGGTAGGCGGCTACACCTTC. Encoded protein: CASSPTTGVGGYTF.

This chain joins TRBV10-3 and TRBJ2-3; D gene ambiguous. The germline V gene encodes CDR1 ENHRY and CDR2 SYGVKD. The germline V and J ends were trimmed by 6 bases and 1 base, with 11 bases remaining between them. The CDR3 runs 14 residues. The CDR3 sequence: CAIREEKRTDTQYF. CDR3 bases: TGTGCCATCAGGGAAGAAAAGCGCACAGATACGCAGTATTTT.

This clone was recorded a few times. CDR3 nucleotide sequence: TGTGCCAGCAGCTTAAGAGGCAGCGGCTACAATGAGCAGTTCTTC. Its translation is CASSLRGSGYNEQFF. The chain is built from TRBV11-2 and TRBJ2-1; tentative D call: TRBD2 (5 bases). The CDR3 sequence is 15 residues long. V lost 2 bases, J lost 3 bases, and 11 bases lay in between. The germline V gene encodes CDR1 SGHAT and CDR2 FQNNGV.

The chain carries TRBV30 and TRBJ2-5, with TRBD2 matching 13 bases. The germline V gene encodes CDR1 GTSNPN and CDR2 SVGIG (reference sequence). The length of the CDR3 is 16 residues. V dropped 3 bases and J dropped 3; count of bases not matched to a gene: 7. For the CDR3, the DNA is TGTGCCTGGAGCAGGGGACTAGCGGGGTTTAAAGAGACCCAGTACTTC. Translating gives CAWSRGLAGFKETQYF.

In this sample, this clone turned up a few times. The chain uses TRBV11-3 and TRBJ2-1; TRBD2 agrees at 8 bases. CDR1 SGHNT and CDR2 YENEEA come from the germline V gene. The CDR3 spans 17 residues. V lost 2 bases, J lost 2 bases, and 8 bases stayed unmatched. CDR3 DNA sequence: TGTGCCAGCAGCTTAATTCCGGGAGGGACCACCTACAATGAGCAGTTCTTC. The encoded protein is CASSLIPGGTTYNEQFF.

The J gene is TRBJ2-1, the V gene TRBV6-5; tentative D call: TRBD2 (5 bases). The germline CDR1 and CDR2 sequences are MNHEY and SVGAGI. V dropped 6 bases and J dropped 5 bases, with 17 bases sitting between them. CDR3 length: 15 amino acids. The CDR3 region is CASSPRWERNNEQFF. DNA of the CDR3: TGTGCCAGCAGCCCCCGGTGGGAGCGGAACAATGAGCAGTTCTTC.

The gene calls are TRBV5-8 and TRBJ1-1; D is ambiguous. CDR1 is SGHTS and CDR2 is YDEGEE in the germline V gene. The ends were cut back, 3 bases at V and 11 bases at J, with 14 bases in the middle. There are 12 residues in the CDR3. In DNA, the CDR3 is TGTGCCAGCAGCTACAGAACCTGGAGGGCTTTCTTT. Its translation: CASSYRTWRAFF. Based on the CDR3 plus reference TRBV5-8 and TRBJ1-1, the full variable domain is EAGVTQSPTHLIKTRGQQATLRCSPISGHTSVYWYQQALGLGLQFLLWYDEGEERNRGNFPPRFSGRQFPNYSSELNVNALELEDSALYLCASSYRTWRAFFGQGTRLTVV.